A single sample gave rise to the 30 T cell receptor beta chains below, sequenced in a study of cytotoxic CD8 clonotypes in ibrutinib-treated CLL. Generated by immunoSEQ multiplex PCR, the TCRdb table keeps only in-frame clones and is missing some. The data show roughly 150,000 clones, approximately 91% seen once. This specimen was PBMCs, taken at disease progression, from a patient treated with ibrutinib. Source of these receptors: a human donor with chronic lymphocytic leukemia.

This chain uses TRBV5-1 with TRBJ2-3; possibly TRBD2 for D (5 bases). Trimming removed 4 bases at V and 5 bases at J, with 17 bases between. Germline V lookup: CDR1 SGHRS, CDR2 YFSETQ. There are 15 residues in the CDR3. The CDR3 nucleotides read TGCGCCAGCAGCGCCGGACTTCATGGTAGAGATACGCAGTATTTT. Encoded protein: CASSAGLHGRDTQYF.

V and J are TRBV7-2 and TRBJ2-7; a possible D gene is TRBD2 (5 bases). Germline assignment: CDR1 SGHTA and CDR2 FQGNSA. The V end was cut by 2 bases, the J end by 3 bases, with 11 bases between. This CDR3 has 14 amino acids. Written as DNA, the CDR3 is TGTGCCAGCAGCTTAAGGACTCAAGGCTACGAGCAGTACTTC. This sequence encodes CASSLRTQGYEQYF.

This sequence joins TRBV4-1 and TRBJ2-3; D is ambiguous. This CDR3 contains 12 residues. Germline CDR1 reads MGHRA; CDR2 reads YSYEKL. The germline V and J ends were trimmed by 2 bases and 4 bases, with 4 bases remaining between them. CDR3 region: CASSQQADTQYF. In DNA form, the CDR3 reads TGCGCCAGCAGCCAACAGGCAGATACGCAGTATTTT.

V gene TRBV10-1 combines with J gene TRBJ2-1; D possibly corresponds to TRBD2 (5 bases). The CDR3 runs to 13 residues. V lost 8 bases, J lost 10 bases, and 18 bases lay in between. In germline, CDR1 is WNHNN, CDR2 SYGVQD (reference sequence). CDR3 DNA: TGCGCCAGCGGTGTGGTATCAGGCGGGGAGCAGTTCTTC. As protein: CASGVVSGGEQFF.

The chain recombines TRBV6-4 with TRBJ2-1, with 10 bases aligning to TRBD2. CDR1 and CDR2 (germline): MRHNA, SNTAGT. CDR3 size: 15 residues. After removal of 5 bases from V and 5 bases from J, the junction contained 6 bases not matched to a gene. CDR3 nucleotides: TGTGCCAGCAGTCCACTAGCGGGGATCAACAATGAGCAGTTCTTC. This sequence encodes CASSPLAGINNEQFF.

The genes are TRBV4-1 and TRBJ1-2; D gene uncertain. V was clipped by 0 bases and J by 4 bases, with 9 bases between them. This CDR3 region has 14 residues. Germline assignment: CDR1 MGHRA and CDR2 YSYEKL. The CDR3: CASSQDMGTYGYTF. The CDR3 DNA reads TGCGCCAGCAGCCAAGATATGGGTACCTATGGCTACACCTTC.

V usage is TRBV11-2 and J usage is TRBJ2-1, with D perhaps given as TRBD1 or TRBD2 (5 bases each). Per the germline V gene, CDR1 is SGHAT and CDR2 is FQNNGV. CDR3 size: 18 residues. V was cut by 3 bases and J by 3 bases, with 21 bases left in between. CDR3 loop: CASSLGRVSPEVYNEQFF. The CDR3 DNA reads TGTGCCAGCAGCTTGGGGCGGGTCTCTCCCGAAGTCTACAATGAGCAGTTCTTC.

The DNA for the CDR3 is TGTGCCAGTATCCGTAGTCCCCACCTGAGACAGGACGACTCTGGAAACACCATATATTTT. It encodes CASIRSPHLRQDDSGNTIYF. The chain couples TRBV19 to TRBJ1-3; possible D gene TRBD1, 6 bases. The CDR3 loop spans 20 amino acids. Between the trimmed V and J ends, which lost 7 bases and 0 bases, there was a span of 28 bases. Looked up from germline, CDR1 is LNHDA and CDR2 is SQIVND (reference sequence). Full variable domain (outside the CDR3, taken from reference TRBV19 and TRBJ1-3): DGGITQSPKYLFRKEGQNVTLSCEQNLNHDAMYWYRQDPGQGLRLIYYSQIVNDFQKGDIAEGYSVSREKKESFPLTVTSAQKNPTAFYLCASIRSPHLRQDDSGNTIYFGEGSWLTVV.

The J gene is TRBJ2-1, the V gene TRBV27; 7 bases align to TRBD1. Germline CDR1 and CDR2: MNHEY and SMNVEV (reference sequence). CDR3 length: 17 residues. V gave up 4 bases and J gave up 0 bases; unmatched junction bases: 9. The CDR3 DNA is TGTGCCAGCAGTTCCCGTAGACAGGGAAGCTCCTACAATGAGCAGTTCTTC. This codes for CASSSRRQGSSYNEQFF.

The CDR3 DNA reads TGTGCCAGCAGCTTAGGGTCGGGAGCTAGCACAGATACGCAGTATTTT. Its protein is CASSLGSGASTDTQYF. The gene calls are TRBV11-3 and TRBJ2-3; possible D gene TRBD2, 6 bases. The CDR3 extends over 16 amino acids. The V end lost 1 base, the J end lost 0 bases, and 11 bases lay between the germline ends. CDR1 and CDR2 from the germline V gene are SGHNT and YENEEA.

The V and J genes are TRBV6-5 and TRBJ1-3; D is uncertain. The CDR3 runs to 16 residues. Looked up from germline, CDR1 is MNHEY and CDR2 is SVGAGI. V dropped 2 bases and J dropped 0 bases, with 11 bases sitting between them. This CDR3 is CASSYRTESSGNTIYF. The CDR3 DNA reads TGTGCCAGCAGTTACCGGACTGAGAGCTCTGGAAACACCATATATTTT.

V usage is TRBV5-1 and J usage is TRBJ2-1; 7 bases fit TRBD1. The length of the CDR3 is 16 residues. CDR1 and CDR2 (germline): SGHRS, YFSETQ. After removal of 0 bases from V and 7 bases from J, the junction contained 10 bases not matched to a gene. DNA for the CDR3: TGCGCCAGCAGCTTGGGCCGGGACAGATCTCGGAATGAGCAGTTCTTC. Translation gives CASSLGRDRSRNEQFF.

V and J are TRBV27 and TRBJ2-2; 9 bases match TRBD2. With 6 bases clipped from V and 0 bases from J, the junction kept 5 bases outside the gene matches. The CDR3 is 16 amino acids. The germline CDR1 and CDR2 sequences are MNHEY and SMNVEV (reference sequence). CDR3 sequence (DNA): TGTGCCAGCAGCCCCAGACTAGCGGCGAACACCGGGGAGCTGTTTTTT. It specifies CASSPRLAANTGELFF.

V gene TRBV6-5 combines with J gene TRBJ1-2; D is unclear. Trimming removed 6 bases from V and 5 bases from J, with 10 bases in between. Germline CDR1 and CDR2: MNHEY and SVGAGI. This CDR3 region has 12 residues. The CDR3 region is CASRRPLYGYTF. The CDR3 nucleotides are TGTGCCAGCAGGCGCCCTCTATATGGCTACACCTTC.

The chain uses TRBV4-1 and TRBJ1-1; TRBD1 is a possible D gene (5 bases). V was shortened by 3 bases and J by 2 bases, with 16 bases between the two germline ends. CDR3 length: 16 amino acids. In germline, CDR1 is MGHRA, CDR2 YSYEKL. The CDR3 reads CASSQGHGASNTEAFF. Written as DNA, the CDR3 is TGCGCCAGCAGCCAGGGCCATGGGGCTTCCAACACTGAAGCTTTCTTT.

The gene calls are TRBV28 and TRBJ1-2; tentative D call: TRBD1 (6 bases). The CDR3 extends over 13 amino acids. Trimming left V 10 bases short and J 4 bases short, with 16 bases between. The germline V gene encodes CDR1 MDHEN and CDR2 SYDVKM. As DNA, the CDR3 is TGTGCCACCCGGGAGGGGGTCTCCTATGGCTACACCTTC. Translation: CATREGVSYGYTF.

V is TRBV19 and J is TRBJ2-3; a possible D gene is TRBD1 (6 bases). Trimming took off 5 bases at V and 2 bases at J, with 11 bases between the two ends. Germline V gives CDR1 LNHDA, CDR2 SQIVND (reference sequence). CDR3 size: 14 residues. CDR3 DNA: TGTGCCAGTAGTCCTTGGGGGCTCACAGATACGCAGTATTTT. Residues: CASSPWGLTDTQYF.

The chain links TRBV4-1 to TRBJ2-7, with D hard to call. The CDR3 length is 13 residues. Germline CDR1 and CDR2: MGHRA and YSYEKL. Deletions cut 1 base from V and 3 bases from J, with 7 bases between. CDR3 sequence (DNA): TGCGCCAGCAGCCAAGTGAAAGGCTACGAGCAGTACTTC. It specifies CASSQVKGYEQYF.

This chain uses TRBV19 with TRBJ2-3; 7 bases match TRBD1. The CDR3 runs to 15 residues. The V gene's germline CDR1 is LNHDA and CDR2 SQIVND (reference sequence). With 3 bases clipped from V and 2 bases from J, the junction kept 5 bases outside the gene matches. Here the CDR3 DNA reads TGTGCCAGTAGTATTAGGGGGACAGACACAGATACGCAGTATTTT. Translated, it gives CASSIRGTDTDTQYF.

The chain has TRBV5-1 and TRBJ2-5; 13 bases align to TRBD2. CDR3 length equals 16 residues. The ends lost 0 bases at V and 4 bases at J; junction bases unmatched: 3. CDR1 and CDR2 from the germline V gene are SGHRS and YFSETQ. DNA for the CDR3: TGCGCCAGCAGCTTGGAACTAGCGGGAGGGACAGAGACCCAGTACTTC. Protein sequence: CASSLELAGGTETQYF.

This sequence joins TRBV29-1 and TRBJ1-2, with 8 bases fitting TRBD1. The V segment lost 3 bases and the J segment 8 bases; nucleotides outside the gene matches: 8. The CDR3 is 13 amino acids. CDR1 and CDR2 from the germline V gene are SQVTM and ANQGSEA. CDR3 protein: CSVDTGGVEGYTF. CDR3 in DNA: TGCAGCGTTGACACAGGGGGAGTGGAGGGCTACACCTTC.

This clone was observed once. The V and J genes are TRBV9 and TRBJ2-3; no firm D call. CDR1 and CDR2 from the germline V gene are SGDLS and YYNGEE. V lost 1 base, J lost 3 bases, and 6 bases lay in between. The length of the CDR3 is 13 residues. Here the CDR3 DNA reads TGTGCCAGCAGCGTAACCCCAACAGATACGCAGTATTTT. Protein sequence: CASSVTPTDTQYF.

This clone came up many times. The V and J genes are TRBV2 and TRBJ1-3; TRBD1 aligns across 7 bases. V shed 1 base, J shed 9 bases, and the junction held 3 bases outside the gene matches. The germline CDR1 and CDR2 sequences are SNHLY and FYNNEI. This CDR3 spans 13 amino acids. In DNA form, the CDR3 reads TGTGCCAGCAGTGAAGAGGGGGCGAGCACCATATATTTT. Amino acids: CASSEEGASTIYF.

The CDR3, as DNA: TGTGCCAGCACTCTAGGACGGGGCAGGGGGGGGAATGAGCAGTTCTTC. Its protein is CASTLGRGRGGNEQFF. J is TRBJ2-1 and V is TRBV27; perhaps D is TRBD1 or TRBD2 (7 bases each). CDR1 and CDR2 from the germline V gene are MNHEY and SMNVEV (reference sequence). V was pared by 7 bases and J by 7 bases, with 23 bases between. This CDR3 has 16 amino acids.

V and J are TRBV9 and TRBJ1-2; D may be TRBD1 (6 bases). Deletions cut 0 bases from V and 4 bases from J, with 19 bases between. Germline V lookup: CDR1 SGDLS, CDR2 YYNGEE. The length of the CDR3 is 17 residues. The CDR3 nucleotides are TGTGCCAGCAGCGTAGCTACGGCAGGGGCCTTGGGCTATGGCTACACCTTC. It codes for CASSVATAGALGYGYTF. The variable domain in full, with the rest retrieved from reference TRBV9 and TRBJ1-2, is DSGVTQTPKHLITATGQRVTLRCSPRSGDLSVYWYQQSLDQGLQFLIQYYNGEERAKGNILERFSAQQFPDLHSELNLSSLELGDSALYFCASSVATAGALGYGYTFGSGTRLTVV.

This chain joins TRBV5-1 and TRBJ2-5; D remains ambiguous. The CDR3 totals 11 residues. Germline CDR1 and CDR2: SGHRS and YFSETQ. Trimming pared 2 bases from V and 3 bases from J, leaving 2 bases between. The CDR3 nucleotides are TGCGCCAGCAGCTTCGAAGAGACCCAGTACTTC. Translating it yields CASSFEETQYF.

The V gene is TRBV5-6, the J gene TRBJ2-7; the D call may be TRBD1 or TRBD2 (5 bases each). The CDR3 runs 16 residues. CDR1 and CDR2 (germline): SGHDT, YYEEEE. The V end was cut by 4 bases, the J end by 0 bases, with 17 bases between. The CDR3 coding sequence is TGTGCCAGCAGCCCCCTGCTCGGGGCTAGCTCCTACGAGCAGTACTTC. This translates into CASSPLLGASSYEQYF.

The chain carries TRBV5-1 and TRBJ1-1, with 7 bases identical to TRBD1. The germline V gene has CDR1 SGHRS and CDR2 YFSETQ. After removal of 4 bases from V and 1 base from J, the junction contained 25 bases not matched to a gene. The CDR3 runs to 21 residues. The CDR3 spells CASSPLRDSTNWALWNTEAFF. CDR3 DNA sequence: TGCGCCAGCAGCCCCCTTCGGGACAGTACGAACTGGGCCCTTTGGAACACTGAAGCTTTCTTT. The complete variable domain, with remaining parts taken from reference TRBV5-1 and TRBJ1-1, reads KAGVTQTPRYLIKTRGQQVTLSCSPISGHRSVSWYQQTPGQGLQFLFEYFSETQRNKGNFPGRFSGRQFSNSRSEMNVSTLELGDSALYLCASSPLRDSTNWALWNTEAFFGQGTRLTVV.

The V gene is TRBV6-5, the J gene TRBJ2-1; no clear D gene. Between the trimmed V and J ends, which lost 0 bases and 0 bases, there was a span of 9 bases. The length of the CDR3 is 16 residues. Germline V CDR1 and CDR2: MNHEY, SVGAGI. CDR3 residues: CASSYSWVGSYNEQFF. CDR3 coding DNA: TGTGCCAGCAGTTACTCGTGGGTGGGCTCCTACAATGAGCAGTTCTTC.

A single count supports this clone. The CDR3 DNA sequence: TGTGCCAGCAGCTTAGGGTACAGGGAGACCTCTGGAAACACCATATATTTT. Its translation is CASSLGYRETSGNTIYF. The chain combines TRBV11-3 with TRBJ1-3; a weak D match, TRBD1 (6 bases). CDR1 is SGHNT, CDR2 YENEEA, per germline. The CDR3 is 17 amino acids. The germline V and J ends were trimmed by 1 base and 0 bases, with 13 bases remaining between them.